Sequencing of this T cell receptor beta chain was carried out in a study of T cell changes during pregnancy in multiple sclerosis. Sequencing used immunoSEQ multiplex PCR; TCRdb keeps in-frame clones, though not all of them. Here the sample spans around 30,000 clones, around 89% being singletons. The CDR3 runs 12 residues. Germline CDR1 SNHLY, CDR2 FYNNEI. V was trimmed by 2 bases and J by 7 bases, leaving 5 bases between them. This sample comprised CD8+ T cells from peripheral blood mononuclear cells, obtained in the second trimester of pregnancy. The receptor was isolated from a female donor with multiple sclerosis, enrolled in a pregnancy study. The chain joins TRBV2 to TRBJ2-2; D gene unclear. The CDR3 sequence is CASSELYGELFF. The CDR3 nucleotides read TGTGCCAGCAGTGAATTGTACGGGGAGCTGTTTTTT.